This T cell receptor beta chain was documented in a study of blood T cell repertoires in COVID-19. As for the study in general: Sites across the United States, Italy and Spain contributed samples from acute and convalescent COVID-19. PBMCs, B-cell-depleted T cells, or T cells provided the cDNA or gDNA that made up the material.

This clone was seen more than once but under ten times. In the authors' methods: Amplification of reference gene primers provided the estimated nucleated cell counts. Libraries were prepared by immunoSEQ multiplex PCR; TCRdb keeps only in-frame clonotypes and omits some of them. The D gene and trimming were derived from the DNA, and the V and J assignments and clone size from that table. The table includes around 46,000 clones, approximately 80% detected once. Germline loops: CDR1 SGHRS, CDR2 YFSETQ. This CDR3 spans 15 amino acids. J was trimmed by 4 bases and V by 4 bases; bases with no gene match: 8.

The chain carries TRBV5-1 and TRBJ1-3; 7 bases agree with TRBD1. This receptor was obtained from a human donor with active or convalescent COVID-19. The donor label of this sample is uncertain. The sequenced sample consisted of peripheral blood. CDR3 bases: TGCGCCAGCAGCCTCCAGGGGGTGAACGGAAACACCATATATTTT. This sequence encodes CASSLQGVNGNTIYF.